Each of the 10 T cell receptor beta chains below was sequenced from the same sample in a study of CD8 T cells in ankylosing spondylitis. TCRdb re-analysed the 5' RACE reads in MiXCR, keeping a single row per CDR3 protein. The repertoire holds about 340,000 distinct CDR3 sequences, under 15% seen once, with roughly 0.99% in the top ten. The sequenced sample was blood, either unsorted or a sorted T cell fraction (not recorded which). The receptors originated from a male donor with ankylosing spondylitis or in good health (not recorded which).

This clonotype was observed a few times. V is TRBV12-3 or TRBV12-4 and J is TRBJ1-4, with TRBD1 identical over 9 bases. Trimming removed 6 bases from V and 6 bases from J; junction bases left unmatched: 5. The CDR3 has 14 residues. CDR3 in DNA: TGTGCCAGCAGCTCCCGGGACAGGGATGAAAAACTGTTTTTT. Translated, it gives CASSSRDRDEKLFF.

For the CDR3, the DNA is TGCAGCGGACTAGAGTCCGCAATCAATGAGCAGTTCTTC. This codes for CSGLESAINEQFF. V gene TRBV29-1 combines with J gene TRBJ2-1, with TRBD2 as a possible D gene (6 bases). Germline CDR1 is SQVTM and CDR2 is ANQGSEA. CDR3 length: 13 amino acids. Trimming took 7 bases from V and 6 from J, leaving 16 bases between them.

The chain recombines TRBV4-1 with TRBJ1-2; unclear D gene. Trimming removed 3 bases from V and 5 bases from J, with 10 bases in between. The CDR3 runs 13 residues. CDR1 is MGHRA, CDR2 YSYEKL, per germline. CDR3 bases: TGCGCCAGCAGCCAGTACGGCTTGTATGGCTACACCTTC. It is translated as CASSQYGLYGYTF.

This clonotype appeared a few times. As DNA, the CDR3 is TGTGCCAGCAGTTACAAAGGGGGTTCAGAGACCCAGTACTTC. Protein product: CASSYKGGSETQYF. This chain links TRBV7-9 with TRBJ2-5, with D possibly being TRBD1 (6 bases). V shed 6 bases and J shed 4 bases, with 15 bases lying between them. Germline V gene lookup returns CDR1 SEHNR and CDR2 FQNEAQ (reference sequence). The CDR3 is 14 amino acids.

This chain uses TRBV6-5 with TRBJ2-3; maybe TRBD2 (5 bases). This CDR3 comprises 16 residues. CDR1 is MNHEY and CDR2 is SVGAGI in the germline V gene. V lost 4 bases and J lost 1, with 15 bases in between. CDR3 protein: CASSSADWAGTDTQYF. CDR3 coding DNA: TGTGCCAGCAGTTCCGCGGACTGGGCTGGCACAGATACGCAGTATTTT.

The chain links TRBV28 to TRBJ1-1; 9 nucleotides match TRBD1. V shed 6 bases, J shed 2 bases, and the junction held 7 bases outside the gene matches. CDR3 length: 15 residues. Germline lookup yields CDR1 MDHEN and CDR2 SYDVKM. CDR3 in amino acids: CASRTGQGLNTEAFF. The CDR3, as DNA: TGTGCCAGCAGAACGGGACAGGGCCTCAACACTGAAGCTTTCTTT.

The rearrangement joins TRBV20-1 to TRBJ1-1; no clear D. The CDR3 covers 11 residues. CDR1 and CDR2 (germline): DFQATT, SNEGSKA (reference sequence). V was shortened by 5 bases and J by 3 bases, with 7 bases between the two germline ends. CDR3 nucleotides: TGCAGTGCTGAACTGGACACTGAAGCTTTCTTT. This translates into CSAELDTEAFF.

V usage is TRBV10-3 and J usage is TRBJ2-7; TRBD1 matches at 10 bases. V dropped 0 bases and J dropped 6; count of bases not matched to a gene: 2. Germline V gives CDR1 ENHRY, CDR2 SYGVKD. The CDR3 covers 14 residues. The CDR3 is CAISESGTGAEQYF. CDR3 sequence (DNA): TGTGCCATCAGTGAGTCGGGGACAGGGGCCGAGCAGTACTTC.

V is TRBV12-3 or TRBV12-4 and J is TRBJ2-7; D remains unclear. The CDR3 consists of 14 residues. V gave up 6 bases and J gave up 2 bases, with 14 bases separating them. CDR3 sequence reads: CASSPRGPTYEQYF. The CDR3 nucleotides read TGTGCCAGCAGCCCCCGAGGACCTACCTACGAGCAGTACTTC.

The chain couples TRBV7-9 to TRBJ2-5, with TRBD2 identical over 8 bases. Losses at the gene ends were 3 bases for V and 1 base for J; bases not matched to a gene: 7. The CDR3 is 16 amino acids. Germline V CDR1 and CDR2: SEHNR, FQNEAQ (reference sequence). The CDR3 nucleotides read TGTGCCAGCAGCTTTTCGGGGGGGGGTGTCCAAGAGACCCAGTACTTC. This translates into CASSFSGGGVQETQYF.